What follows are 15 T cell receptor beta chains derived from one specimen sequenced in a study of control samples from healthy donors and cancer patients. The data were produced by immunoSEQ multiplex PCR, yet TCRdb's version contains in-frame clones alone and is incomplete. The table records about 73,000 clones, about 90% of them present only once. Material: blood. These receptors originate from a woman in her fifties or sixties in good health.

The rearrangement uses TRBV7-9 and TRBJ2-1, with a possible D match to TRBD1 (6 bases). The CDR3 is 13 residues long. V was trimmed by 10 bases and J by 6 bases, leaving 16 bases between them. Germline V gene sequence: CDR1 SEHNR, CDR2 FQNEAQ (reference sequence). The CDR3 DNA reads as TGTGCCACCACCGGGGACATCCGCAATGAGCAGTTCTTC. Its protein product is CATTGDIRNEQFF.

V is TRBV28 and J is TRBJ1-5; 9 positions agree with TRBD1. Germline assignment: CDR1 MDHEN and CDR2 SYDVKM. The J segment lost 6 bases and the V segment lost 6 bases, leaving 6 bases of the junction unmatched. The CDR3 loop spans 14 amino acids. In DNA, the CDR3 is TGTGCCAGCAGGGCGGGACAGGGCGGTCAGCCCCAGCATTTT. This sequence encodes CASRAGQGGQPQHF.

This clone occurred once. The gene calls are TRBV9 and TRBJ2-1; maybe TRBD1 (6 bases). This CDR3 contains 18 residues. Germline V gene data show CDR1 as SGDLS and CDR2 as YYNGEE. Trimming took 5 bases from V and 3 from J, leaving 24 bases between them. CDR3 in DNA: TGTGCCAGCAGTGGTACTGACAGGAACAGGCTTAACTACAATGAGCAGTTCTTC. This gives the protein CASSGTDRNRLNYNEQFF.

The chain has TRBV3-1 (or the pseudogene TRBV3-2) and TRBJ1-2, with a possible D match to TRBD1 (5 bases). V lost 8 bases and J 0 bases, leaving 7 bases between the germline ends. In germline, CDR1 is LGHDT, CDR2 YNNKEL (reference sequence). CDR3 size: 12 residues. As DNA, the CDR3 is TGTGCCAGCTCCAGGGCTAACTATGGCTACACCTTC. This sequence encodes CASSRANYGYTF.

The chain is built from TRBV28 and TRBJ1-2; D is possibly TRBD1 (5 bases). V lost 9 bases and J lost 5, with 16 bases in between. In germline, CDR1 is MDHEN, CDR2 SYDVKM. This CDR3 spans 13 amino acids. The CDR3 reads CASRRAGNYGYTF. The CDR3 DNA is TGTGCCAGTAGGCGGGCAGGGAATTATGGCTACACCTTC.

The rearrangement links TRBV5-4 to TRBJ2-7, with D unclear. Germline assignment: CDR1 SGHNT and CDR2 YYREEE (reference sequence). V lost 0 bases to trimming and J lost 0 bases, with 7 bases between them. The CDR3 has 14 residues. This chain's CDR3 is CASSLGLSSYEQYF. In nucleotides, the CDR3 is TGTGCCAGCAGCTTGGGGTTAAGCTCCTACGAGCAGTACTTC.

This clone was detected once. The rearrangement uses TRBV5-1 and TRBJ2-5; maybe TRBD1 (6 bases). The V end was cut by 0 bases, the J end by 4 bases, with 13 bases between. CDR3 length equals 15 residues. Germline values: CDR1 SGHRS, CDR2 YFSETQ. The CDR3 protein is CASSLAGQNRETQYF. The CDR3 nucleotides read TGCGCCAGCAGCTTGGCGGGACAAAACCGAGAGACCCAGTACTTC.

The J gene is TRBJ1-1, the V gene TRBV12-5; a weak D match, TRBD1 (6 bases). This CDR3 region has 18 residues. In germline, CDR1 is LGHNT, CDR2 FRNRAP. Deletions cut 1 base from V and 1 base from J, with 19 bases between. CDR3 sequence: CASGLATAGGLRNTEAFF. For the CDR3, the DNA is TGTGCTAGTGGTTTGGCTACGGCGGGGGGCTTAAGGAACACTGAAGCTTTCTTT.

The rearrangement links TRBV10-3 to TRBJ2-5, with 13 bases that match TRBD2. Germline V gene lookup returns CDR1 ENHRY and CDR2 SYGVKD. The J segment lost 2 bases and the V segment lost 6 bases, leaving 3 bases of the junction unmatched. This CDR3 region has 15 residues. DNA of the CDR3: TGTGCCATCAGCGGGACTAGCGGGGAACAAGAGACCCAGTACTTC. This translates into CAISGTSGEQETQYF.

The chain is built from TRBV12-5 and TRBJ2-7, with TRBD1 identical over 7 bases. V gave up 7 bases and J gave up 5 bases; unmatched junction bases: 11. Looked up from germline, CDR1 is LGHNT and CDR2 is FRNRAP. The CDR3 length is 14 residues. CDR3 coding DNA: TGTGCTAGTGCGAGCGTGGCAGGGGGAAACGAGCAGTACTTC. It is translated as CASASVAGGNEQYF.

In regard to this clone: One end of the junction is discordant with germline, which a read error may explain. The chain links TRBV2 to TRBJ2-1, with TRBD2 matching over 16 bases. Germline values: CDR1 SNHLY, CDR2 FYNNEI. This CDR3 has 14 amino acids. The CDR3 coding sequence is TGTGCCAGCAGTGATGGGACTAGCGGGAGGGCCGGGCTCTTC. Translation: CASSDGTSGRAGLF.

CDR3 nucleotides: TGTGCCAGCAGTTTAACCCTGACAGGGCTTTTAGATTCCTATAATTCACCCCTCCACTTT. This translates into CASSLTLTGLLDSYNSPLHF. The rearrangement uses TRBV28 and TRBJ1-6; 7 nucleotides align to TRBD1. CDR3 length: 20 residues. The ends lost 2 bases at V and 1 base at J; junction bases unmatched: 14. Germline V gene sequence: CDR1 MDHEN, CDR2 SYDVKM.

The chain recombines TRBV18 with TRBJ2-1; 8 bases are shared with TRBD1. The length of the CDR3 is 16 residues. From germline, CDR1 is KGHSH and CDR2 LQKENI. The V and J ends lost 2 bases and 9 bases, in that order; junction bases with no gene match: 12. The CDR3 loop reads CASSPIRAGGIGEQFF. CDR3 in DNA: TGTGCCAGCTCACCAATAAGGGCAGGGGGCATTGGTGAGCAGTTCTTC.

Notes on this clone: Distinct nucleotide sequences in the sample also encode this CDR3. This chain uses TRBV6-5 with TRBJ1-4; tentatively, D is TRBD1 (5 bases). The CDR3 extends over 14 amino acids. Germline lookup yields CDR1 MNHEY and CDR2 SVGAGI. Trimming took 0 bases from V and 8 from J, leaving 10 bases between them. DNA for the CDR3: TGTGCCAGCAGTTACTCAGGGGACGAGGAAAAACTGTTTTTT. It translates to CASSYSGDEEKLFF.

The V call is TRBV12-3 or TRBV12-4, the J call TRBJ1-2; the D is unclear. Trimming cost V 3 bases and J 4 bases, with 3 bases left between them. The CDR3 has 11 residues. The CDR3 DNA follows: TGTGCCAGCAGTTTTCCCTATGGCTACACCTTC. Encoded protein: CASSFPYGYTF.